These 16 T cell receptor beta chains originate from one sample sequenced in a study of blood T cell repertoires in COVID-19. The table came from immunoSEQ multiplex PCR; TCRdb's copy has only in-frame clones and leaves some out. The sample carries under 85,000 clones, 88% recorded once. The sample was peripheral blood. The receptor set was obtained from a man in his 70s with acute or convalescent COVID-19.

This chain uses TRBV3-1 (or the pseudogene TRBV3-2) with TRBJ1-6; TRBD1 matches at 7 bases. Germline lookup yields CDR1 LGHDT and CDR2 YNNKEL (reference sequence). CDR3 length: 15 amino acids. The ends lost 4 bases at V and 8 bases at J; junction bases unmatched: 8. CDR3 sequence reads: CASSPWTQGDSPLHF. The CDR3, as DNA: TGTGCCAGCAGCCCATGGACCCAGGGGGATTCACCCCTCCACTTT.

The chain is built from TRBV9 and TRBJ1-2; the D is unclear. CDR3 length equals 14 residues. V dropped 0 bases and J dropped 3 bases, with 9 bases sitting between them. Germline CDR1 reads SGDLS; CDR2 reads YYNGEE. CDR3 in DNA: TGTGCCAGCAGCGTAGCTGAGGGATACTATGGCTACACCTTC. Protein product: CASSVAEGYYGYTF.

Turning to this clone: Other DNA sequences of this sample code for an identical CDR3. The chain uses TRBV27 and TRBJ2-7, with TRBD2 identical over 8 bases. The CDR3 covers 13 residues. After removal of 5 bases from V and 4 bases from J, the junction contained 4 bases not matched to a gene. Looked up from germline, CDR1 is MNHEY and CDR2 is SMNVEV (reference sequence). DNA for the CDR3: TGTGCCAGCAGTCGGGGGGGGAGATACGAGCAGTACTTC. This codes for CASSRGGRYEQYF.

J is TRBJ2-1 and V is TRBV12-3 or TRBV12-4, with 7 bases matching TRBD1. V shed 5 bases, J shed 7 bases, and the junction held 2 bases outside the gene matches. The CDR3 spans 12 residues. CDR3 coding DNA: TGTGCCAGCAGTCCGGACAGGAATGAGCAGTTCTTC. It yields the protein CASSPDRNEQFF.

V gene TRBV6-2 or TRBV6-3 combines with J gene TRBJ1-2; 8 nucleotides match TRBD1. Germline loops: CDR1 MNHEY, CDR2 SVGEGT. There are 16 residues in the CDR3. V trimming: 3 bases; J trimming: 1 base; junction bases outside the gene matches: 7. The DNA for the CDR3 is TGTGCCAGCAGTTATAGGGGACAGGCCTTTAACTATGGCTACACCTTC. This translates into CASSYRGQAFNYGYTF.

The genes are TRBV3-1 (or the pseudogene TRBV3-2) and TRBJ1-3, with a possible D match to TRBD1 (6 bases). From germline, CDR1 is LGHDT and CDR2 YNNKEL (reference sequence). Trimming shortened V by 1 base and J by 0 bases, and 13 bases separated the two germline ends. The CDR3 extends over 17 amino acids. The CDR3 nucleotides read TGTGCCAGCAGCCAAGGGACAGAACTTCTCTCTGGAAACACCATATATTTT. Its translation: CASSQGTELLSGNTIYF.

V and J are TRBV23-1 and TRBJ2-7, with TRBD2 matching over 7 bases. TRBV23-1 is designated an ORF whose function remains uncertain. The CDR3 sequence is 16 residues long. With V trimmed by 4 bases and J by 2 bases, 11 bases remained unmatched. This chain's CDR3 is CASSPPRLAETYEQYF. The CDR3, as DNA: TGCGCCAGCAGTCCCCCGAGGCTAGCGGAGACCTACGAGCAGTACTTC.

The count of this clone is one. J is TRBJ1-1 and V is TRBV3-1 (or the pseudogene TRBV3-2), with D perhaps matching TRBD1 (6 bases). Trimming removed 1 base at V and 2 bases at J, with 11 bases between. This CDR3 spans 15 amino acids. CDR1 is LGHDT, CDR2 YNNKEL, per germline (reference sequence). The CDR3 is CASSQGGGGNTEAFF. CDR3 nucleotide sequence: TGTGCCAGCAGCCAAGGGGGGGGCGGCAACACTGAAGCTTTCTTT.

The chain links TRBV18 to TRBJ2-1, with 9 bases lining up with TRBD1. The junction had 3 bases not matched to a gene; V was cut back by 3 bases and J by 3 bases. The CDR3 has 15 residues. Germline CDR1 and CDR2: KGHSH and LQKENI. The DNA of the CDR3 is TGTGCCAGCTCACCGGGACAGGGAGTCTACAATGAGCAGTTCTTC. Protein: CASSPGQGVYNEQFF.

This clone was counted a few times. The chain carries TRBV24-1 and TRBJ2-1; TRBD1 aligns across 11 bases. This CDR3 comprises 16 residues. The trim removed 3 bases at V and 4 bases at J, leaving 4 bases unmatched. Germline V gene data show CDR1 as KGHDR and CDR2 as SFDVKD. CDR3 region: CATSDGTGGDYNEQFF. In nucleotides, the CDR3 is TGTGCCACCAGTGATGGGACAGGGGGAGATTACAATGAGCAGTTCTTC.

V and J are TRBV5-4 and TRBJ2-1; 8 nucleotides line up with TRBD1. V gave up 0 bases and J gave up 2 bases; unmatched junction bases: 7. Germline V gene data show CDR1 as SGHNT and CDR2 as YYREEE (reference sequence). The CDR3 runs to 17 residues. The CDR3 DNA is TGTGCCAGCAGCTTGGCGGCAGGGGGCGGTCCCTACAATGAGCAGTTCTTC. It codes for CASSLAAGGGPYNEQFF.

This chain joins TRBV6-5 and TRBJ1-2; a weak D match, TRBD1 (5 bases). Trimming took off 6 bases at V and 2 bases at J, with 7 bases between the two ends. This CDR3 spans 12 amino acids. Germline V CDR1 and CDR2: MNHEY, SVGAGI. CDR3 bases: TGTGCCAGCAGGGAGGGGAACTATGGCTACACCTTC. Residues: CASREGNYGYTF.

The V gene is TRBV10-3, the J gene TRBJ2-1; no firm D call. V lost 3 bases and J 1 base, leaving 13 bases between the germline ends. Looked up from germline, CDR1 is ENHRY and CDR2 is SYGVKD. The CDR3 is 16 residues long. CDR3 loop: CAISDPTRFSYNEQFF. The CDR3 coding sequence is TGTGCCATCAGTGACCCAACAAGATTTTCCTACAATGAGCAGTTCTTC.

This chain uses TRBV18 with TRBJ1-2; a possible D gene is TRBD1 (5 bases). The CDR3 totals 14 residues. V gave up 6 bases and J gave up 4 bases, with 15 bases separating them. Germline CDR1 is KGHSH and CDR2 is LQKENI. CDR3: CASSPSSDSYGYTF. The CDR3 coding sequence is TGTGCCAGCTCCCCATCATCCGACAGCTATGGCTACACCTTC.

The chain combines TRBV7-3 with TRBJ2-1, with 9 nucleotides matching TRBD2. Germline values: CDR1 SGHTA, CDR2 FQGTGA. V trimming: 4 bases; J trimming: 1 base; junction bases outside the gene matches: 2. The CDR3 has 15 residues. CDR3 amino acids: CASSSSGGSYNEQFF. The CDR3 DNA is TGTGCCAGCAGCTCGAGCGGGGGGTCCTACAATGAGCAGTTCTTC. The full variable domain, rest sourced from reference TRBV7-3 and TRBJ2-1, is GAGVSQTPSNKVTEKGKYVELRCDPISGHTALYWYRQSLGQGPEFLIYFQGTGAADDSGLPNDRFFAVRPEGSVSTLKIQRTERGDSAVYLCASSSSGGSYNEQFFGPGTRLTVL.

This clone was counted a single time. The genes are TRBV2 and TRBJ2-3; 8 bases fit TRBD2. This CDR3 comprises 16 residues. CDR1 is SNHLY and CDR2 is FYNNEI in the germline V gene. V was pared by 3 bases and J by 4 bases, with 9 bases of the junction left unmatched. The CDR3 sequence is CASSDGSGVGADTQYF. For the CDR3, the DNA is TGTGCCAGCAGTGACGGTAGCGGGGTGGGAGCAGATACGCAGTATTTT.